These 22 T cell receptor beta chains originate from one sample sequenced in a study of shared clonotypes between healthy human individuals. Repertoires were generated with immunoSEQ multiplex PCR, while TCRdb's copy carries only in-frame clones and drops some. The repertoire consists of hundreds of thousands of clones, with about 78% occurring once and the leading ten covering 1.8%. The sequenced sample was memory CD4+ T cells sorted from blood. Subset indicated: CD45RA-negative fraction. These receptors all come from a woman aged 25 to 45 in good health.

The chain is built from TRBV27 and TRBJ1-1, with D possibly being TRBD1 (5 bases). CDR3 size: 17 residues. V lost 11 bases and J lost 1, with 26 bases in between. The germline CDR1 and CDR2 sequences are MNHEY and SMNVEV (reference sequence). CDR3 bases: TGTGCCGCTAAGAGAGCAGGGACTACTCCCTGGAACACTGAAGCTTTCTTT. Amino acids: CAAKRAGTTPWNTEAFF.

The chain couples TRBV11-2 to TRBJ1-1, with D perhaps TRBD1 (6 bases). The germline gives CDR1 SGHAT, CDR2 FQNNGV. The CDR3 is made up of 16 amino acids. V was trimmed by 0 bases and J by 1 base, leaving 12 bases between them. CDR3 in amino acids: CASSLDLDSENTEAFF. DNA for the CDR3: TGTGCCAGCAGCTTAGATCTGGACAGCGAGAACACTGAAGCTTTCTTT.

Comments on this clone: Other DNA sequences from this sample encode an identical CDR3 as well. The V and J genes are TRBV5-4 and TRBJ2-1; D possibly corresponds to TRBD1 (5 bases). The CDR3 sequence is 15 residues long. Between the trimmed V and J ends, which lost 0 bases and 2 bases, there was a span of 9 bases. CDR1 is SGHNT and CDR2 is YYREEE in the germline V gene (reference sequence). The CDR3 bases are TGTGCCAGCAGCTTGGGGCAGGGCCCCTACAATGAGCAGTTCTTC. This sequence encodes CASSLGQGPYNEQFF.

The rearrangement uses TRBV19 and TRBJ1-1, with D unresolved. Deletions cut 6 bases from V and 2 bases from J, with 10 bases between. The CDR3 contains 13 residues. Per germline, CDR1 LNHDA and CDR2 SQIVND (reference sequence). The CDR3 DNA reads as TGTGCCAGTAGGGGGTTTCGAAACACTGAAGCTTTCTTT. As protein: CASRGFRNTEAFF. The whole variable domain, filled in from reference TRBV19 and TRBJ1-1, reads DGGITQSPKYLFRKEGQNVTLSCEQNLNHDAMYWYRQDPGQGLRLIYYSQIVNDFQKGDIAEGYSVSREKKESFPLTVTSAQKNPTAFYLCASRGFRNTEAFFGQGTRLTVV.

V and J are TRBV20-1 and TRBJ2-3, with 7 bases lining up with TRBD2. The V gene's germline CDR1 is DFQATT and CDR2 SNEGSKA (reference sequence). J lost 9 bases, V lost 6 bases, and 6 bases had no gene match. The CDR3 spans 11 residues. DNA of the CDR3: TGCAGTGCGCTATCTAGCGGCACGCAGTATTTT. It is translated as CSALSSGTQYF.

The CDR3 sequence: CASSQIRSSYNEQFF. CDR3 nucleotides: TGCGCCAGCAGCCAAATCCGAAGCTCCTACAATGAGCAGTTCTTC. The rearrangement uses TRBV4-1 and TRBJ2-1; D unclear. Per germline, CDR1 MGHRA and CDR2 YSYEKL. The germline V and J ends were trimmed by 2 bases and 0 bases, with 8 bases remaining between them. The CDR3 totals 15 residues.

This clone was seen ten or more times. V and J are TRBV11-2 and TRBJ2-2; TRBD2 matches 8 bases. The CDR3 totals 16 residues. The germline V gene has CDR1 SGHAT and CDR2 FQNNGV. The trim removed 3 bases at V and 0 bases at J, leaving 3 bases unmatched. CDR3 loop: CASSFGGRSNTGELFF. The CDR3, as DNA: TGTGCCAGCAGCTTTGGCGGGAGGTCGAACACCGGGGAGCTGTTTTTT. Complete variable domain (other parts from reference TRBV11-2 and TRBJ2-2): EAGVAQSPRYKIIEKRQSVAFWCNPISGHATLYWYQQILGQGPKLLIQFQNNGVVDDSQLPKDRFSAERLKGVDSTLKIQPAKLEDSAVYLCASSFGGRSNTGELFFGEGSRLTVL.

A single count supports this clone. The chain couples TRBV7-6 to TRBJ2-2; D is possibly TRBD2 (6 bases). The length of the CDR3 is 15 residues. Per germline, CDR1 SGHVS and CDR2 FNYEAQ. Trimming left V 5 bases short and J 5 bases short, with 15 bases between. CDR3 bases: TGTGCCAGCAGCCGCGGGACTTCCGGGACCGGGGAGCTGTTTTTT. Residues: CASSRGTSGTGELFF.

In this sample, this clone turned up once. The CDR3 nucleotides are TGTGCCAGCGGGGGACAGTCTAACTCTGGAAACACCATATATTTT. Protein: CASGGQSNSGNTIYF. The chain employs TRBV7-2 and TRBJ1-3; 7 nucleotides match TRBD1. Trimming at V came to 8 bases and at J to 0 bases, leaving 7 bases not matched to a gene. There are 15 residues in the CDR3. CDR1 is SGHTA and CDR2 is FQGNSA in the germline V gene.

The chain links TRBV6-6 to TRBJ2-2, with 9 bases matching TRBD1. Germline CDR1 MNHNY, CDR2 SVGAGI (reference sequence). This CDR3 region has 15 residues. V was clipped by 6 bases and J by 4 bases; unmatched bases: 6. CDR3 bases: TGTGCCAGCAGAGAGGGACAGGGCGCCACCGGGGAGCTGTTTTTT. It translates to CASREGQGATGELFF.

This clone was counted once. This rearrangement joins TRBV5-1 to TRBJ1-1, with D possibly TRBD1 on 6 matching bases. This CDR3 is built from 15 residues. CDR1 and CDR2 from the germline V gene are SGHRS and YFSETQ. V was shortened by 0 bases and J by 4 bases, with 13 bases between the two germline ends. The CDR3 DNA reads TGCGCCAGCAGCTTGGGAAATACAGGGCCCACTGAAGCTTTCTTT. Protein product: CASSLGNTGPTEAFF.

The CDR3 coding sequence is TGTGCCAGCAGCTCACGAAGAGGTGGTCAGCCCCAGCATTTT. Translation: CASSSRRGGQPQHF. The chain joins TRBV5-5 to TRBJ1-5; D is undetermined. The V gene lost 3 bases and the J gene lost 6 bases, with 13 bases spanning the gap. The CDR3 covers 14 residues. In germline, CDR1 is SGHKS, CDR2 YYEKEE (reference sequence).

This chain connects TRBV28 to TRBJ1-2; TRBD1 agrees at 11 bases. From germline, CDR1 is MDHEN and CDR2 SYDVKM. The length of the CDR3 is 13 residues. The V gene end was trimmed by 6 bases and the J gene end by 7 bases; junction bases not matched to a gene: 4. CDR3 nucleotide sequence: TGTGCCAGCAGCCGGACAGGGGGCAGTGGCTACACCTTC. Residues: CASSRTGGSGYTF.

The rearrangement links TRBV5-5 to TRBJ1-4; tentatively, D is TRBD1 (6 bases). V shed 4 bases and J shed 11 bases, with 15 bases lying between them. This CDR3 spans 13 amino acids. Germline V gene sequence: CDR1 SGHKS, CDR2 YYEKEE (reference sequence). CDR3 DNA: TGTGCCAGCAGCATACAGGGACGGGAGAAACTGTTTTTT. Its translation: CASSIQGREKLFF. The whole variable domain, filled in from reference TRBV5-5 and TRBJ1-4, reads DAGVTQSPTHLIKTRGQQVTLRCSPISGHKSVSWYQQVLGQGPQFIFQYYEKEERGRGNFPDRFSARQFPNYSSELNVNALLLGDSALYLCASSIQGREKLFFGSGTQLSVL.

This sequence joins TRBV28 and TRBJ2-7, with D maybe TRBD1 (5 bases). Germline V lookup: CDR1 MDHEN, CDR2 SYDVKM. V lost 8 bases, J lost 6 bases, and 20 bases lay in between. The CDR3 length is 14 residues. The CDR3 reads CASVQQGQGGEQYF. The CDR3 DNA reads TGTGCCAGCGTTCAACAAGGCCAGGGCGGCGAGCAGTACTTC.

The V call is TRBV10-1, the J call TRBJ2-1; 7 positions match TRBD2. Trimming took 4 bases from V and 4 from J; bases not matched to a gene: 7. The germline CDR1 and CDR2 sequences are WNHNN and SYGVQD (reference sequence). The CDR3 length is 15 residues. As DNA, the CDR3 is TGCGCCAGCAGTGGCCGGCCTAGCGGATACAATGAGCAGTTCTTC. Protein: CASSGRPSGYNEQFF.

V usage is TRBV5-4 and J usage is TRBJ1-1, with 10 bases identical to TRBD1. This CDR3 spans 15 amino acids. From germline, CDR1 is SGHNT and CDR2 YYREEE (reference sequence). Trimming took 3 bases from V and 4 from J; bases not matched to a gene: 6. As DNA, the CDR3 is TGTGCCAGCAGCTCTCGGACAGGGGGAACCACTGAAGCTTTCTTT. Protein: CASSSRTGGTTEAFF.

This sequence joins TRBV5-1 and TRBJ2-3; D gene uncertain. Looked up from germline, CDR1 is SGHRS and CDR2 is YFSETQ. This CDR3 has 13 amino acids. Trimming removed 6 bases at V and 2 bases at J, with 10 bases between. DNA of the CDR3: TGCGCCAGCACCTGGGATACCACAGATACGCAGTATTTT. Translated: CASTWDTTDTQYF.

This chain uses TRBV30 with TRBJ2-3; D assignment may be TRBD1 or TRBD2 (6 bases each). Germline V gives CDR1 GTSNPN, CDR2 SVGIG (reference sequence). The V and J ends lost 2 bases and 2 bases respectively, with 14 bases between them. CDR3 size: 15 residues. CDR3 protein: CAWSTYGGDTDTQYF. The CDR3 bases are TGTGCCTGGAGTACCTACGGGGGCGACACAGATACGCAGTATTTT.

The rearrangement links TRBV7-2 to TRBJ1-2; the D is unclear. This CDR3 has 14 residues. Germline values: CDR1 SGHTA, CDR2 FQGNSA. V was cut by 4 bases and J by 5 bases, with 14 bases left in between. The CDR3 region is CASSSASRRYGYTF. CDR3 coding DNA: TGTGCCAGCAGCTCAGCAAGCCGGCGTTATGGCTACACCTTC.

As to this clone: Other DNA sequences in this specimen translate into the identical CDR3. The rearrangement links TRBV27 to TRBJ2-1; D is perhaps TRBD2 (6 bases). This CDR3 region has 14 residues. Looked up from germline, CDR1 is MNHEY and CDR2 is SMNVEV (reference sequence). Trimming took off 4 bases at V and 2 bases at J, with 9 bases between the two ends. The CDR3 nucleotides read TGTGCCAGCAGTTCAAGGAGGGCCTACAATGAGCAGTTCTTC. Translation gives CASSSRRAYNEQFF.

The chain carries TRBV7-4 and TRBJ2-1; D unclear. CDR3 size: 13 residues. Trimming shortened V by 1 base and J by 9 bases, and 10 bases separated the two germline ends. Germline values: CDR1 SGHVT, CDR2 SQSDAQ. CDR3 amino acids: CASSLVRRSEQFF. For the CDR3, the DNA is TGTGCCAGCAGCTTAGTCAGGAGATCTGAGCAGTTCTTC.